The present T cell receptor beta chain was sequenced within a study of T-cell memory formation after mild COVID-19. Overall study: Largely, the TCR clusters proved donor specific. Study-level points and caveats: A subset of responding clones appeared in pre-infection memory, suggesting cross-reactive memory joined. Clones contracting day 15 to 85 were balanced CD4/CD8; later expanders leaned CD4+.

UMIs and sample barcodes were carried by the TCR alpha and TCR beta cDNA libraries that 5'RACE produced using constant-segment primers. TCRdb re-called the 5' RACE reads with MiXCR, one entry per CDR3 protein. Of 75,000 to 95,000 distinct CDR3 sequences in the sample, roughly an eighth were seen once. V shed 4 bases, J shed 3 bases, and the junction held 6 bases outside the gene matches. This CDR3 is 15 amino acids long. This clonotype came up once. Its target is not known. The chain couples TRBV12-3 or TRBV12-4 to TRBJ1-5; 7 positions agree with TRBD1. This receptor was identified in an adult woman who had mild COVID-19 (a few samples of this study predate the infection). Cell type and time point are not known. The sequencing input was PBMCs or a T cell subset sorted from them (not recorded which). The CDR3 DNA is TGTGCCAGCAGTTGGATCACAGGGGACAATCAGCCCCAGCATTTT. This codes for CASSWITGDNQPQHF.